This TCR beta chain originates from a study of blood T cell repertoires in COVID-19. As for the study in general: From T cells, B-cell-depleted T cells, or PBMCs came the material, which was cDNA or gDNA.

Germline values: CDR1 SSHAT, CDR2 FNYEAQ (reference sequence). CDR3 length: 14 residues. Participant-reported clinical history was the basis for cohort assignment. Profiling relied on immunoSEQ multiplex PCR, and the TCRdb table lists in-frame clones only, not all of them. The table shows some 320,000 clones, with 80% to 90% occurring only once. A word on this clone: One end of the junction is discordant with germline, which a read error may explain.

The chain joins TRBV7-7 to TRBJ2-3; possibly TRBD2 for D (7 bases). The receptor was derived from a woman aged 25 to 39 who had recovered from COVID-19. Sequencing was done on a sample of PBMCs or T cells enriched from blood (not recorded which). The CDR3 loop reads CASSLEGGADTQYF. In nucleotides, the CDR3 is TGTGCTAGCAGCTTGGAGGGGGGGGCAGATACGCAGTATTTT.